A selection of T cell receptor beta chains follows, all from one sample in a study of post-analysis software for immune sequencing data. TCRdb fed the PCR reads into MiXCR, producing one record per CDR3 protein. The sample lists fewer than 850,000 distinct CDR3 sequences; roughly 46% were seen once. Source material: blood. These receptors were obtained from a girl aged 10-17 years with multiple sclerosis. The CDR3 runs from the conserved cysteine through the conserved F or W. D genes are given only for firm matches. Rows give clone size only sometimes, using once, few, many, or a class for an expanded clone.

TRBV7-9	TRBJ2-7	16	.	.	CASSSEGLPNPYEQYF	TGTGCCAGCAGCTCAGAGGGACTTCCGAACCCCTACGAGCAGTACTTC
TRBV18	TRBJ2-1	14	few	TRBD2	CASSRSGLADEQFF	TGTGCCAGCTCACGGTCCGGCCTAGCGGATGAGCAGTTCTTC
TRBV12-3/TRBV12-4	TRBJ1-2	12	.	.	CASSPSSYGYTF	TGTGCCAGCAGTCCATCATCCTATGGCTACACCTTC
TRBV7-9	TRBJ2-6	15	.	.	CASSPELSGANVLTF	TGTGCCAGCAGCCCTGAACTCTCTGGGGCCAACGTCCTGACTTTC
TRBV11-1	TRBJ1-1	16	.	.	CASSLAGYRTNTEAFF	TGTGCCAGCAGCTTAGCGGGGTACAGGACGAACACTGAAGCTTTCTTT
TRBV10-3	TRBJ2-3	15	.	.	CAISESEGPTDTQYF	TGTGCCATCAGTGAGTCGGAGGGTCCCACAGATACGCAGTATTTT
TRBV5-5	TRBJ2-1	16	.	.	CASSLPEAVPYNEQFF	TGTGCCAGCAGCTTACCCGAGGCGGTGCCCTACAATGAGCAGTTCTTC
TRBV30	TRBJ1-2	14	few	.	CAWSPVQRLYGYTF	TGTGCCTGGAGTCCTGTCCAGCGCCTTTATGGCTACACCTTC
TRBV5-1	TRBJ2-1	16	few	TRBD1	CASSLRPGTGDNEQFF	TGCGCCAGCAGCCTCCGCCCCGGGACAGGGGACAATGAGCAGTTCTTC
TRBV12-3/TRBV12-4	TRBJ2-3	12	many	.	CASSPGTDTQYF	TGTGCCAGCAGCCCCGGGACAGATACGCAGTATTTT
TRBV4-1	TRBJ2-7	12	.	.	CASSPDQIEQYF	TGCGCCAGCAGCCCCGACCAAATCGAGCAGTACTTC
TRBV20-1	TRBJ2-5	14	.	TRBD1	CSARSGQGGETQYF	TGCAGTGCTAGATCGGGACAGGGAGGAGAGACCCAGTACTTC
TRBV7-9	TRBJ2-1	16	few	.	CASSLAMNSAGNEQFF	TGTGCCAGCAGCTTAGCGATGAACAGTGCAGGCAATGAGCAGTTCTTC
TRBV18	TRBJ2-7	13	few	.	CASSPRVREEQYF	TGTGCCAGCTCACCACGAGTCAGGGAGGAGCAGTACTTC
TRBV4-1	TRBJ2-6	15	.	.	CASSHGDAGANVLTF	TGCGCCAGCAGCCATGGGGACGCTGGGGCCAACGTCCTGACTTTC
TRBV18	TRBJ1-1	15	.	TRBD1	CASSPSRGQDTEAFF	TGTGCCAGCTCACCGAGCAGGGGGCAGGACACTGAAGCTTTCTTT
TRBV5-1	TRBJ1-2	14	.	.	CASSFILGGDGYTF	TGCGCCAGCTCCTTTATTCTGGGGGGAGATGGCTACACCTTC
TRBV9	TRBJ2-1	16	once	.	CASSVDPGGRAHEQFF	TGTGCCAGCAGCGTAGATCCCGGAGGCCGGGCGCATGAGCAGTTCTTC
TRBV5-8	TRBJ1-2	13	.	.	CASSFAGVYGYTF	TGTGCCAGCAGCTTTGCCGGGGTCTATGGCTACACCTTC
TRBV15	TRBJ2-7	16	.	.	CATRDSLATNSYEQYF	TGTGCCACCCGGGACTCGCTAGCGACCAACTCCTACGAGCAGTACTTC
TRBV10-3	TRBJ1-2	14	.	TRBD1	CAIRLDREPYGYTF	TGTGCCATCAGGCTAGACAGGGAACCCTATGGCTACACCTTC
TRBV7-2	TRBJ1-2	15	.	.	CASSPAQGANYGYTF	TGTGCCAGCAGCCCGGCCCAGGGAGCTAACTATGGCTACACCTTC
TRBV15	TRBJ1-5	12	.	.	CATSRIDQPQHF	TGTGCCACCAGCAGAATAGATCAGCCCCAGCATTTT
TRBV6-6	TRBJ1-2	15	.	.	CASSPMSSGADGYTF	TGTGCCAGCAGCCCGATGTCGTCGGGGGCGGATGGCTACACCTTC
TRBV20-1	TRBJ1-1	12	once	.	CSAKPGPTEAFF	TGCAGTGCTAAGCCCGGGCCCACTGAAGCTTTCTTT
TRBV29-1	TRBJ2-6	14	.	.	CSVGNRVGANVLTF	TGCAGCGTCGGGAATCGGGTTGGGGCCAACGTCCTGACTTTC
TRBV9	TRBJ2-1	12	.	.	CASGGPQNEQFF	TGTGCCAGCGGAGGACCCCAGAATGAGCAGTTCTTC
TRBV4-1	TRBJ1-2	15	few	TRBD1	CASSRDPGQEDGYTF	TGCGCCAGCAGCCGCGATCCGGGACAGGAGGATGGCTACACCTTC
TRBV20-1	TRBJ2-5	16	.	TRBD2	CSARDLTSGRKETQYF	TGCAGTGCTAGAGATCTCACTAGCGGGCGGAAAGAGACCCAGTACTTC
TRBV7-8	TRBJ2-7	14	once	.	CASSLGVYILEQYF	TGTGCCAGCAGCTTAGGCGTGTACATACTCGAGCAGTACTTC
TRBV20-1	TRBJ2-1	13	.	TRBD2	CSAGKGLTNEQFF	TGCAGTGCTGGAAAGGGACTAACGAATGAGCAGTTCTTC
TRBV28	TRBJ2-3	19	.	TRBD1	CASSTPWTGDIASTDTQYF	TGTGCCAGCAGTACACCATGGACAGGGGATATTGCTAGCACAGATACGCAGTATTTT
TRBV20-1	TRBJ2-1	13	.	.	CNALGDAYNEQFF	TGCAATGCTCTGGGGGATGCCTACAATGAGCAGTTCTTC
TRBV28	TRBJ2-5	15	.	TRBD2	CASSSRLAEGLEQYF	TGTGCCAGCAGTTCGAGACTAGCGGAGGGCCTTGAGCAGTACTTC
TRBV7-7	TRBJ2-5	16	.	.	CASSWGQRVGEETQYF	TGTGCTAGCAGCTGGGGACAACGGGTGGGGGAAGAGACCCAGTACTTC
TRBV20-1	TRBJ2-7	15	.	TRBD2	CSAQSPLAGPYEQYF	TGCAGTGCCCAAAGCCCCCTAGCGGGACCCTACGAGCAGTACTTC
TRBV29-1	TRBJ2-7	14	few	TRBD1	CSVGTGLDGYEQYF	TGCAGCGTCGGGACAGGGCTGGATGGCTACGAGCAGTACTTC
TRBV6-6	TRBJ2-2	13	.	.	CASSQSATGELFF	TGTGCCAGCAGCCAAAGCGCCACCGGGGAGCTGTTTTTT
TRBV20-1	TRBJ2-1	13	few	.	CSAPRSSYNEQFF	TGCAGTGCTCCCCGGAGCTCCTACAATGAGCAGTTCTTC
TRBV3-1	TRBJ2-1	15	.	TRBD2	CASSQAAGGIHEQFF	TGTGCCAGCAGCCAAGCAGCGGGGGGTATCCATGAGCAGTTCTTC
TRBV7-6	TRBJ1-5	14	few	.	CASSLDADAGPQHF	TGTGCCAGCAGCTTAGATGCGGACGCAGGGCCCCAGCATTTT
TRBV20-1	TRBJ2-1	16	.	TRBD2	CSASGGLAGRYNEQFF	TGCAGTGCTAGTGGAGGACTAGCGGGACGATACAATGAGCAGTTCTTC
TRBV20-1	TRBJ2-7	14	.	.	CSARDTQSSYEQYF	TGCAGTGCTAGAGATACGCAGAGCTCCTACGAGCAGTACTTC
TRBV7-9	TRBJ2-3	14	.	TRBD1	CASSIRGRPDTQYF	TGTGCCAGCAGCATCAGGGGGCGCCCAGATACGCAGTATTTT
TRBV10-3	TRBJ2-3	14	.	TRBD1	CAISMLQGDVTQYF	TGTGCCATCAGTATGCTACAGGGGGATGTTACGCAGTATTTT